Detailed here is one TCR beta chain. This clonotype was detected once. The specificity of this receptor is unknown. No quality values exist for individual bases; no much larger clone is one base distant. One read gives only weak evidence. Its CDR3 holds 17 amino acids, cysteine through phenylalanine. Here the CDR3 DNA is all that survives: 51 bases in frame from base 1. Trimmed from V: 3 bases; trimmed from J: 0 bases; junction bases lacking a gene match: 4. Via the germline V gene, CDR1 is KGHSH and CDR2 LQKENI. The donors were about 40 Caucasian individuals from Russia, aged roughly 6 to 90 years, who were systemically healthy. Each donor gave roughly 11 milliliters of peripheral blood, drawn into EDTA-treated Vacutainer tubes. PBMCs were isolated by Ficoll-Paque density-gradient centrifugation, with at least 6 million obtained per sample. Trizol reagent was used to extract total RNA from PBMCs, with at least 5.5 micrograms per sample. For every donor, flow cytometry on a PBMC aliquot measured the percentage of naive CD45RAhigh/CD27high T cells.

The data were taken from a study of blood T cells in healthy people across ages (dated by TCRdb to the mid-2010s). For context, the study as a whole: Template switching captured roughly one uniquely barcoded TCR beta cDNA molecule per two T cells in model experiments. The study analyzed two additional independent replicas of 1 million unique cDNA reads from the same blood draw for two donors, one aged 18 to 30 and one aged 80 or older. To track age-related changes in TCR beta repertoire diversity, the study relied on deep sequencing normalized with unique cDNA molecular identifiers. The donors were divided into four age groups: young (average around 15 years), middle-aged (around 41), aged (roughly 60) and long-lived (about 84). To avoid experimental bias, donors of different ages were distributed randomly across sequencing lanes.

The library was produced with 5' RACE. Sequencer: Illumina HiSeq 2500. The second PCR ran for about 7 to 11 cycles and used a J-beta primer mix along with a sample-barcoded 5' primer. A unique molecular identifier was introduced onto each TCR beta cDNA molecule by a template-switch 5' adaptor carrying 12 random nucleotides. At least 3 million CDR3-containing paired-end reads were obtained from each sample. First-strand cDNA was synthesized from all RNA with the Mint cDNA synthesis kit, primed by a TRBC-specific oligonucleotide. After uracil-DNA glycosylase treatment, a first 18-cycle PCR used universal primers M1SS and BC2_uni_R on all cDNA. In the source study's methods: For normalization, 1 million high-quality reads were randomly selected from each sample, with every read carrying a distinct molecular identifier. Instead of being binned into consensus sequences, reads with shared molecular identifiers were discarded. MiTCR, with a Q25 quality threshold and the strictest error-elimination algorithm, was used for CDR3 identification, clonotype clustering and error correction. A nonparametric unseen species model with Euler transformation was used to estimate a lower bound on total TCR beta diversity. The public sequencing data were trimmed at Q25 with fastp and processed into clonotypes with MiXCR by TCRdb, which kept only in-frame beta chains. Rows with one shared CDR3 protein collapse into an entry with the most common genes and DNA. These V and J calls rely on TCRdb rather than the paper's analysis. This sample lists fewer than 950,000 distinct CDR3 sequences; around half were detected once. Jointly, the top ten make up under 50% of the sample.

Overall study results and their limits: Donor CMV infection status was unknown, potentially confounding age-related changes in expanded clonotypes. The long-lived group showed more naive CD4+ T cells, fewer expanded clones and increased TCR diversity than the aged group, suggesting age selection. Estimates of total diversity based on one million sequenced T cells were regarded as lower bounds and as underestimates. A strong correlation was found between observed TCR beta diversity and the percentage of naive T cells measured by flow cytometry. As age increased, observed TCR beta diversity per million T cells dropped in a roughly linear way, and a significant reduction was already evident by age about 36. Conclusive comparison of naive and antigen-experienced compartments was prevented by the profiling of bulk unsorted PBMCs.

Sequencing was carried out using blood. The clonotype comes from an older man in good health. The chain links TRBV18 with TRBJ2-1, with TRBD2 matching 11 junction bases. The DNA sequence follows: TGTGCCAGCTCACCCCTAGCGGGAGGTCCCTCCTACAATGAGCAGTTCTTC. Its product reads: CASSPLAGGPSYNEQFF. The CDR3, completed at both ends by the reference TRBV18 and TRBJ2-1 genes, gives the full variable domain NAGVMQNPRHLVRRRGQEARLRCSPMKGHSHVYWYRQLPEEGLKFMVYLQKENIIDESGMPKERFSAEFPKEGPSILRIQQVVRGDSAAYFCASSPLAGGPSYNEQFFGPGTRLTVL.